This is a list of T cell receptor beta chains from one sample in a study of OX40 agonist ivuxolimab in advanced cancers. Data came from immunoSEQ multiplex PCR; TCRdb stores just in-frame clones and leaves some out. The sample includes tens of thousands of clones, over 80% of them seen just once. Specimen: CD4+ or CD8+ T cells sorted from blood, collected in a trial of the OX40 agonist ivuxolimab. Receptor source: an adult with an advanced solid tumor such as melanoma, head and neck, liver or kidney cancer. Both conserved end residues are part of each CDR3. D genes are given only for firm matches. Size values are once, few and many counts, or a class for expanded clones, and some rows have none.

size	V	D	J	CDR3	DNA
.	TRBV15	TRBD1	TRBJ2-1	CATSTGQGDYNEQFF	TGTGCCACCAGCACCGGACAGGGGGACTACAATGAGCAGTTCTTC
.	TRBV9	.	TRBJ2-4	CASSPSIAKNIQYF	TGTGCCAGCAGTCCGAGTATAGCCAAAAACATTCAGTACTTC
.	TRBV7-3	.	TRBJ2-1	CASSLVGGSSYNEQFF	TGTGCCAGCAGCTTAGTTGGCGGAAGCTCCTACAATGAGCAGTTCTTC
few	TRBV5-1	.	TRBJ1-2	CASSLETTGYGYTF	TGCGCCAGCAGCTTGGAAACCACAGGCTATGGCTACACCTTC
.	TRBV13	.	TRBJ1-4	CASSSNRVRGNEKLFF	TGTGCCAGCAGCTCCAACCGGGTACGTGGTAATGAAAAACTGTTTTTT
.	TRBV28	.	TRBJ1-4	CASSSPMGAKGRGTNEKLFF	TGTGCCAGCAGTTCACCCATGGGCGCGAAGGGGAGGGGGACTAATGAAAAACTGTTTTTT
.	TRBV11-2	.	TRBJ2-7	CASSLDPRGDYEQYF	TGTGCCAGCAGCTTAGATCCCAGGGGGGATTACGAGCAGTACTTC
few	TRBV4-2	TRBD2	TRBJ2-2	CASSQEVLAGGSGELFF	TGTGCCAGCAGCCAAGAGGTGTTAGCGGGAGGGTCCGGGGAGCTGTTTTTT
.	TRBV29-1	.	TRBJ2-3	CSVGPGADTQYF	TGCAGCGTTGGGCCCGGAGCAGATACGCAGTATTTT
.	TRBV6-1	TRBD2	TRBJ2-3	CASSEGTSGTDTQYF	TGTGCCAGCAGTGAAGGGACTAGCGGCACAGATACGCAGTATTTT
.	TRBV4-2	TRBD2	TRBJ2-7	CASSQVSTSGDRSEQYF	TGTGCCAGCAGCCAAGTTAGCACTAGCGGGGATCGAAGCGAGCAGTACTTC
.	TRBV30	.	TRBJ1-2	CAWTGGAYGYTF	TGTGCCTGGACAGGAGGAGCCTATGGCTACACCTTC
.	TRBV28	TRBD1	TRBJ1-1	CASTLGQPSTEAFF	TGTGCCAGCACCTTGGGACAGCCTTCCACTGAAGCTTTCTTT
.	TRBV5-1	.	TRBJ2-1	CASSFSRSQEQFF	TGCGCCAGCAGCTTCTCTCGGAGCCAAGAGCAGTTCTTC
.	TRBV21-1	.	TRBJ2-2	CASSKDTSDSSGELFF	TGTGCCAGCAGCAAAGACACTAGCGATTCAAGCGGGGAGCTGTTTTTT
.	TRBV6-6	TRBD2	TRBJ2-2	CASRGGLAGPGGELFF	TGTGCCAGCCGGGGGGGTCTAGCGGGGCCCGGCGGGGAGCTGTTTTTT
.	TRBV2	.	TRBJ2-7	CASSPVREQYF	TGTGCCAGCAGCCCGGTGCGCGAGCAGTACTTC
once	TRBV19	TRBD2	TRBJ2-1	CASSTRLAGGVGYNEQFF	TGTGCCAGTAGTACCCGACTAGCGGGAGGGGTCGGCTACAATGAGCAGTTCTTC
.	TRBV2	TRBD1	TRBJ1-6	CASSEARDRPNSPLHF	TGTGCCAGCAGTGAAGCCAGGGACAGGCCCAATTCACCCCTCCACTTT
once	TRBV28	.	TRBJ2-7	CVSSLPGAYEQYF	TGTGTCAGCAGCCTCCCGGGGGCCTACGAGCAGTACTTC
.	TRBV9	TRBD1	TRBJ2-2	CASSARTGGLGTGELFF	TGTGCCAGCAGCGCTCGGACAGGCGGCTTGGGCACCGGGGAGCTGTTTTTT
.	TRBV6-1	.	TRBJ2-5	CASSVGLRGQETQYF	TGTGCCAGCAGTGTGGGACTTAGAGGCCAAGAGACCCAGTACTTC
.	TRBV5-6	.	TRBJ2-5	CASSLRGAQETQYF	TGTGCCAGCAGCTTGCGGGGGGCTCAAGAGACCCAGTACTTC
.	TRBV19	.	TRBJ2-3	CASSISRDSSTDTQYF	TGTGCCAGTAGTATTTCAAGAGACAGTAGCACAGATACGCAGTATTTT
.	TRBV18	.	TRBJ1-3	CASSPDSYSSGNTIYF	TGTGCCAGCTCACCAGACTCTTATTCCTCTGGAAACACCATATATTTT
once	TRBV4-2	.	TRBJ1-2	CASSGGVTTNYGYTF	TGTGCCAGCAGCGGGGGAGTGACGACTAACTATGGCTACACCTTC
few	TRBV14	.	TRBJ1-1	CASSQTGAELVF	TGTGCCAGCAGCCAAACGGGAGCCGAATTAGTCTTT
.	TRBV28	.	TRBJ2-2	CASTPLGGTGELFF	TGTGCCAGCACCCCTCTGGGGGGCACCGGGGAGCTGTTTTTT
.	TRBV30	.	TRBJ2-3	CAWTGLGLWEDTQYF	TGTGCCTGGACCGGTTTGGGGCTTTGGGAAGATACGCAGTATTTT
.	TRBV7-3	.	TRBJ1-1	CASSSGVNTEAFF	TGTGCCAGCAGCTCCGGGGTGAACACTGAAGCTTTCTTT
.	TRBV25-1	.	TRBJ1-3	CASSEYGRGSGNTIYF	TGTGCCAGCAGTGAATATGGGCGGGGGTCAGGAAACACCATATATTTT
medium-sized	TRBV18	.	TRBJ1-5	CASSVLKGGGGNQPQHF	TGTGCCAGCTCCGTCCTTAAAGGGGGAGGTGGCAATCAGCCCCAGCATTTT
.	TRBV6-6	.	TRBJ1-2	CASSYSGDYGYTF	TGTGCCAGCAGTTACTCAGGGGACTATGGCTACACCTTC
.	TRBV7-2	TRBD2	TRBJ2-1	CASSWGLAGENEQFF	TGTGCCAGCAGCTGGGGACTAGCGGGGGAGAATGAGCAGTTCTTC
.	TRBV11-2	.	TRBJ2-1	CASSSPALGSDEQFF	TGTGCCAGCAGCTCTCCTGCGCTGGGCTCGGATGAGCAGTTCTTC
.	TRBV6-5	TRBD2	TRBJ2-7	CASSPSSGRWYEQYF	TGTGCCAGCAGCCCATCTAGCGGGAGGTGGTACGAGCAGTACTTC
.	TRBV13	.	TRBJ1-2	CASSQLGVGARGYTF	TGTGCCAGCAGCCAACTAGGAGTGGGGGCGCGGGGCTACACCTTC
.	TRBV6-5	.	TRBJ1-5	CASRPDSYSNQPQHF	TGTGCCAGCAGACCAGACAGTTATAGCAATCAGCCCCAGCATTTT
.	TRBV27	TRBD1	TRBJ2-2	CASSLYGTGGLDVENTGELFF	TGTGCCAGCAGTTTATATGGGACAGGGGGCCTCGACGTGGAGAACACCGGGGAGCTGTTTTTT
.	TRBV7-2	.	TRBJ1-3	CASSSSGFSSGNTIYF	TGTGCCAGCAGCTCCTCTGGGTTCTCATCTGGAAACACCATATATTTT
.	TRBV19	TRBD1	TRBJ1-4	CASSPQGDEKLFF	TGTGCCAGTAGCCCCCAGGGGGATGAAAAACTGTTTTTT
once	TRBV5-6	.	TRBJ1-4	CASSLGGEKLLF	TGTGCCAGCAGCTTAGGGGGTGAAAAACTGCTTTTT
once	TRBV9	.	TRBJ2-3	CASSVQPGTDTQYF	TGTGCCAGCAGCGTACAGCCTGGGACAGATACGCAGTATTTT
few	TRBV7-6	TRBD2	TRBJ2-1	CASSLVAGGPNEQFF	TGTGCCAGCAGCTTAGTAGCGGGGGGGCCAAATGAGCAGTTCTTC
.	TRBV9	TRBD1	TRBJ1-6	CASSKDRVGNSPLHF	TGTGCCAGCAGCAAAGACAGGGTTGGTAATTCACCCCTCCACTTT
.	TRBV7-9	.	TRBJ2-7	CASSSRTASYEQYF	TGTGCCAGCAGCTCCCGGACTGCCTCCTACGAGCAGTACTTC
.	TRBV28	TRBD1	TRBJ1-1	CASSLPQGGTEAFF	TGTGCCAGCAGTTTACCCCAGGGGGGGACTGAAGCTTTCTTT
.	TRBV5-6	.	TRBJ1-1	CASSWVTTGATEAFF	TGTGCCAGCAGCTGGGTTACGACGGGGGCCACTGAAGCTTTCTTT
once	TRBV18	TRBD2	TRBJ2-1	CASSPAGGLLNEQFF	TGTGCCAGCTCACCAGCGGGGGGGCTACTTAATGAGCAGTTCTTC
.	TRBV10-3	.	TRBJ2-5	CAISDAGEGQETQYF	TGTGCCATCAGTGATGCAGGGGAGGGTCAGGAGACCCAGTACTTC
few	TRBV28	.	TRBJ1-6	CASRHSPRRSYNSPLHF	TGTGCCAGCAGGCATAGTCCCCGAAGGTCCTATAATTCACCCCTCCACTTT
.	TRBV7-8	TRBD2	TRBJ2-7	CASSQRGEQYF	TGTGCCAGCAGCCAGCGGGGGGAGCAGTACTTC
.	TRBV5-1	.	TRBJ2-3	CASSLDRAPDTQYF	TGCGCCAGCAGCTTGGACAGGGCACCAGATACGCAGTATTTT
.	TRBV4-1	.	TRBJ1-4	CASLGSGGAQEKLFF	TGCGCCAGCTTGGGGTCCGGGGGGGCTCAGGAAAAACTGTTTTTT
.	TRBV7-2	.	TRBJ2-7	CASSLVAGYEQYF	TGTGCCAGCAGCTTAGTTGCCGGCTACGAGCAGTACTTC
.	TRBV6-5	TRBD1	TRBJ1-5	CASRGQLNQPQHF	TGTGCCAGCAGGGGACAGCTGAATCAGCCCCAGCATTTT
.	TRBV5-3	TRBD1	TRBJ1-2	CARSLIGQDYGYTF	TGTGCCAGAAGCTTGATCGGACAGGACTATGGCTACACCTTC
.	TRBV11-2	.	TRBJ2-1	CASSLREDSYNEQFF	TGTGCCAGCAGCTTGAGAGAAGATTCGTACAATGAGCAGTTCTTC